The 25 T cell receptor beta chains below come from one sample, sequenced in a study of CD8+ T cells in alopecia areata. cDNA prepared by RNA extraction and subsequent reverse transcription served as the template for sequencing. TCRdb's copy holds only in-frame clones and misses some; the assay was immunoSEQ multiplex PCR. Of 140,000 to 150,000 clones in the sample, roughly 46% were seen once. The starting material was CD4+ T cells sorted from blood, obtained at week 0. The receptors here all came from a human donor with alopecia areata.

This chain links TRBV10-1 with TRBJ2-2; 7 positions agree with TRBD1. Germline loops: CDR1 WNHNN, CDR2 SYGVQD (reference sequence). The CDR3 runs to 16 residues. The V and J ends lost 3 bases and 3 bases, in that order; junction bases with no gene match: 7. CDR3 bases: TGCGCCAGCAGTGATCAGGACAGGTTCGACACCGGGGAGCTGTTTTTT. This encodes CASSDQDRFDTGELFF.

The J gene is TRBJ2-1, the V gene TRBV27; 9 nucleotides line up with TRBD2. The CDR3 is 16 residues long. Germline loops: CDR1 MNHEY, CDR2 SMNVEV (reference sequence). The trim removed 7 bases at V and 2 bases at J, leaving 9 bases unmatched. CDR3 coding DNA: TGTGCCAGCACGGGGCGGGAGGGCCAGACCTACAATGAGCAGTTCTTC. This encodes CASTGREGQTYNEQFF.

This chain joins TRBV7-2 and TRBJ1-2; the D gene is possibly TRBD1 (5 bases). Germline-derived CDR1 and CDR2 are SGHTA and FQGNSA. The CDR3 is made up of 15 amino acids. V was pared by 6 bases and J by 5 bases, with 19 bases between. CDR3 in DNA: TGTGCCAGCAGTTCAGGTGGGACCGACCTATATGGCTACACCTTC. Protein: CASSSGGTDLYGYTF.

This clone came up once. The rearrangement joins TRBV2 to TRBJ2-1; D may be TRBD2 (5 bases). CDR1 and CDR2 (germline): SNHLY, FYNNEI. V shed 4 bases and J shed 0 bases, with 13 bases lying between them. The CDR3 consists of 16 residues. The CDR3 sequence is CASSAERPSSYNEQFF. Here the CDR3 DNA reads TGTGCCAGCAGTGCGGAGCGGCCCAGCTCCTACAATGAGCAGTTCTTC.

V is TRBV9 and J is TRBJ2-5; no clear D gene. The CDR3 is 13 residues long. Germline V CDR1 and CDR2: SGDLS, YYNGEE. With 0 bases removed from V and 4 bases from J, the gap between germline ends came to 7 bases. DNA of the CDR3: TGTGCCAGCAGCGTAGGTTCAGGAGAGACCCAGTACTTC. Translation gives CASSVGSGETQYF.

The J gene is TRBJ2-5, the V gene TRBV10-3; 8 bases are a match to TRBD2. V shed 6 bases, J shed 4 bases, and the junction held 7 bases outside the gene matches. This CDR3 is built from 14 residues. The germline V gene has CDR1 ENHRY and CDR2 SYGVKD. CDR3: CAISGGAGGETQYF. CDR3 DNA sequence: TGTGCCATCAGCGGGGGGGCAGGCGGAGAGACCCAGTACTTC.

V is TRBV28 and J is TRBJ2-2; 14 positions agree with TRBD2. Germline V gives CDR1 MDHEN, CDR2 SYDVKM. The ends lost 4 bases at V and 6 bases at J; junction bases unmatched: 7. CDR3 length: 17 residues. The chain's CDR3 is CASSSWTSGRLAGELFF. The CDR3 region has the DNA TGTGCCAGCAGTTCCTGGACTAGCGGGAGGTTGGCCGGGGAGCTGTTTTTT.

The J gene is TRBJ2-1, the V gene TRBV27; a weak D match, TRBD1 (5 bases). CDR3 length: 15 amino acids. The germline V gene encodes CDR1 MNHEY and CDR2 SMNVEV (reference sequence). The V and J ends lost 6 bases and 7 bases respectively, with 19 bases between them. The CDR3, as DNA: TGTGCCAGCAGCCCGTTCAGGGTGATGGCGAATGAGCAGTTCTTC. Protein sequence: CASSPFRVMANEQFF.

The chain employs TRBV6-5 and TRBJ1-2, with TRBD1 identical over 7 bases. Germline assignment: CDR1 MNHEY and CDR2 SVGAGI. The length of the CDR3 is 14 residues. J gave up 2 bases and V 8 bases, and 8 bases lay outside the gene matches. The CDR3 DNA is TGTGCCAGCCGAAGGGGGCGCGAGAACTATGGCTACACCTTC. Its translation: CASRRGRENYGYTF.

The genes are TRBV2 and TRBJ1-5, with D possibly matching TRBD1 (6 bases). The length of the CDR3 is 14 residues. Trimming left V 3 bases short and J 9 bases short, with 15 bases between. The V gene's germline CDR1 is SNHLY and CDR2 FYNNEI. CDR3 nucleotide sequence: TGTGCCAGCAGTGATTTTAACAGGGAAATGCCCCAGCATTTT. As protein: CASSDFNREMPQHF.

This clone was counted once. The chain is built from TRBV7-2 and TRBJ2-1, with TRBD2 as a possible D gene (6 bases). Germline CDR1 reads SGHTA; CDR2 reads FQGNSA. The CDR3 contains 12 residues. Trimming stripped 1 base from V and 14 bases from J, with 12 bases between. The CDR3 loop reads CASSLEMTRKFF. In nucleotides, the CDR3 is TGTGCCAGCAGCTTAGAAATGACTAGGAAGTTCTTC.

The V gene is TRBV6-5, the J gene TRBJ2-2; 7 bases match TRBD2. The germline V gene encodes CDR1 MNHEY and CDR2 SVGAGI. The CDR3 runs to 14 residues. Losses at the gene ends were 7 bases for V and 1 base for J; bases not matched to a gene: 3. The CDR3 DNA follows: TGTGCCAGCAATGGGAGGGGGAACACCGGGGAGCTGTTTTTT. It translates to CASNGRGNTGELFF.

The chain links TRBV27 to TRBJ2-3; 14 bases fit TRBD2. The J segment lost 3 bases and the V segment lost 5 bases, leaving 13 bases of the junction unmatched. From germline, CDR1 is MNHEY and CDR2 SMNVEV (reference sequence). The CDR3 loop spans 19 amino acids. The CDR3 reads CASSPSTSGRARTTDTQYF. The CDR3 coding sequence is TGTGCCAGCAGTCCGTCGACTAGCGGGAGGGCCAGGACAACAGATACGCAGTATTTT.

The rearrangement joins TRBV23-1 to TRBJ2-5; D gene uncertain. TRBV23-1 qualifies as an ORF whose function is uncertain. V was cut by 0 bases and J by 1 base, with 9 bases left in between. The CDR3 sequence is 15 residues long. The chain's CDR3 is CASSQSRQIQETQYF. DNA for the CDR3: TGCGCCAGCAGTCAATCTCGGCAGATCCAAGAGACCCAGTACTTC.

The genes are TRBV5-6 and TRBJ2-5, with a possible D match to TRBD1 (5 bases). The length of the CDR3 is 13 residues. Germline V gives CDR1 SGHDT, CDR2 YYEEEE. V lost 0 bases and J lost 5, with 8 bases in between. Written as DNA, the CDR3 is TGTGCCAGCAGCTTGGGGGGCCGGGAGACCCAGTACTTC. Amino acids: CASSLGGRETQYF.

V usage is TRBV29-1 and J usage is TRBJ1-4; D gene ambiguous. Germline-derived CDR1 and CDR2 are SQVTM and ANQGSEA. V was pared by 6 bases and J by 8 bases, with 7 bases between. This CDR3 is built from 10 residues. The CDR3 loop is CSVGEEKLFF. Here the CDR3 DNA reads TGCAGCGTCGGGGAAGAAAAACTGTTTTTT.

The rearrangement uses TRBV19 and TRBJ1-5, with D possibly matching TRBD1 (5 bases). Germline V gives CDR1 LNHDA, CDR2 SQIVND (reference sequence). Trimming removed 10 bases from V and 6 bases from J, with 16 bases in between. There are 13 residues in the CDR3. DNA of the CDR3: TGTGCCATCAAGGACAAAGAAGGTCAGCCCCAGCATTTT. Translation gives CAIKDKEGQPQHF.

The chain joins TRBV10-3 to TRBJ2-6, with D maybe TRBD2 (7 bases). The V and J ends lost 1 base and 1 base respectively, with 14 bases between them. Per the germline V gene, CDR1 is ENHRY and CDR2 is SYGVKD. The CDR3 is made up of 18 amino acids. CDR3 region: CAISEWGRGLSGANVLTF. The CDR3 DNA reads as TGTGCCATCAGTGAGTGGGGCAGGGGACTATCTGGGGCCAACGTCCTGACTTTC.

This clone was detected only a few times. V gene TRBV29-1 combines with J gene TRBJ2-7; D might be TRBD2 (6 bases). The CDR3 consists of 11 residues. Germline CDR1 reads SQVTM; CDR2 reads ANQGSEA. V dropped 6 bases and J dropped 5 bases, with 11 bases sitting between them. The CDR3 sequence: CSVGGGDEQYF. DNA for the CDR3: TGCAGCGTCGGAGGAGGGGACGAGCAGTACTTC.

The rearrangement links TRBV9 to TRBJ2-5; D possibly corresponds to TRBD2 (6 bases). Between the trimmed V and J ends, which lost 4 bases and 5 bases, there was a span of 21 bases. Germline CDR1 is SGDLS and CDR2 is YYNGEE. The CDR3 consists of 16 residues. Here the CDR3 reads CASSPGQNRRGETQYF. CDR3 in DNA: TGTGCCAGCAGCCCCGGCCAAAACCGCCGGGGGGAGACCCAGTACTTC.

The CDR3 region has the DNA TGTGCCACCTCGGGGCGGGAGGCCTACTCTTACAATGAGCAGTTCTTC. Protein sequence: CATSGREAYSYNEQFF. V is TRBV27 and J is TRBJ2-1; TRBD2 matches 8 bases. J was trimmed by 4 bases and V by 10 bases; bases with no gene match: 15. Germline CDR1 MNHEY, CDR2 SMNVEV (reference sequence). The CDR3 runs 16 residues.

This clone was recorded a few times. This sequence joins TRBV10-3 and TRBJ1-1; 8 nucleotides align to TRBD1. Germline V gives CDR1 ENHRY, CDR2 SYGVKD. The junction had 2 bases not matched to a gene; V was cut back by 5 bases and J by 0 bases. The CDR3 is 14 residues long. The CDR3 nucleotides read TGTGCCATCAGTCCGGGACAGGTGAACACTGAAGCTTTCTTT. The encoded protein is CAISPGQVNTEAFF.

Only a few counts were recorded for this clone. The gene calls are TRBV27 and TRBJ1-1, with D unresolved. Germline CDR1 and CDR2: MNHEY and SMNVEV (reference sequence). The V and J ends lost 0 bases and 5 bases respectively, with 7 bases between them. The CDR3 covers 13 residues. The CDR3 sequence is CASSLSVGTEAFF. The CDR3 DNA sequence: TGTGCCAGCAGTTTATCGGTCGGTACTGAAGCTTTCTTT.

This chain uses TRBV6-5 with TRBJ2-1, with 10 nucleotides matching TRBD1. Unmatched junction bases numbered 7, after V lost 6 bases and J lost 14 bases. The CDR3 loop spans 12 amino acids. The germline CDR1 and CDR2 sequences are MNHEY and SVGAGI. The CDR3 region is CASSPYGTGEFF. Written as DNA, the CDR3 is TGTGCCAGCAGCCCCTACGGGACAGGGGAGTTCTTC.

This chain joins TRBV7-8 and TRBJ2-7, with 9 bases identical to TRBD2. V lost 0 bases to trimming and J lost 2 bases; unmatched junction nucleotides: 5. The length of the CDR3 is 16 residues. CDR1 and CDR2 (germline): SGHVS, FQNEAQ. The CDR3 is CASSLAHGGRAYEQYF. CDR3 DNA sequence: TGTGCCAGCAGCTTAGCTCATGGCGGGAGGGCCTACGAGCAGTACTTC.